The 26 T cell receptor beta chains in this list originate from one sample, sequenced in a study of graft-versus-host responses after intestinal transplantation. Data came from immunoSEQ multiplex PCR; TCRdb stores just in-frame clones and leaves some out. Among just over 20,000 clones listed, approximately 89% were seen once. Here the sequenced sample was PBMCs, taken more than 64 days after intestinal transplantation. The origin of the receptors is a human patient who received an intestinal transplant, so some T cells may come from the graft donor.

The chain has TRBV15 and TRBJ1-1; D is unresolved. The CDR3 runs 12 residues. CDR1 LNHNV and CDR2 YYDKDF come from the germline V gene (reference sequence). The V and J ends lost 0 bases and 8 bases respectively, with 7 bases between them. The CDR3 region has the DNA TGTGCCACCAGCAGAGACCGATTAGAAGCTTTCTTT. Its translation is CATSRDRLEAFF.

This chain links TRBV7-7 with TRBJ2-7; the match to TRBD1 covers 7 bases. CDR1 is SSHAT, CDR2 FNYEAQ, per germline (reference sequence). Trimming at V came to 5 bases and at J to 1 base, leaving 11 bases not matched to a gene. The CDR3 has 16 residues. The CDR3 region has the DNA TGTGCCAGCAGCCCCCTTCCCCCGGGACAGTCCTACGAGCAGTACTTC. Encoded protein: CASSPLPPGQSYEQYF.

The chain employs TRBV2 and TRBJ2-7; 8 bases fit TRBD1. Unmatched junction bases numbered 6, after V lost 2 bases and J lost 6 bases. The germline V gene encodes CDR1 SNHLY and CDR2 FYNNEI. The CDR3 has 14 amino acids. The CDR3 loop reads CASSESQGASEQYF. CDR3 in DNA: TGTGCCAGCAGTGAATCCCAGGGGGCAAGCGAGCAGTACTTC.

The table lists this clone with a few counts. The rearrangement uses TRBV6-1 and TRBJ1-2; 8 bases map to TRBD1. The CDR3 loop spans 14 amino acids. With 6 bases clipped from V and 5 bases from J, the junction kept 8 bases outside the gene matches. Germline-derived CDR1 and CDR2 are MNHNS and SASEGT. CDR3 bases: TGTGCCAGCAGCCGGGACAGGTCTGGGTATGGCTACACCTTC. Translated, it gives CASSRDRSGYGYTF.

This clone has a handful of counts. V is TRBV19 and J is TRBJ1-1, with D unresolved. The CDR3 is 12 amino acids. V shed 3 bases and J shed 11 bases, with 13 bases lying between them. CDR1 LNHDA and CDR2 SQIVND come from the germline V gene (reference sequence). The chain's CDR3 is CASSMLQGEAFF. DNA for the CDR3: TGTGCCAGTAGTATGTTACAAGGTGAGGCTTTCTTT.

The DNA for the CDR3 is TGTGCCAGCAGTGAAAGTCTACAGGCCTATGGCTACACCTTC. Translation: CASSESLQAYGYTF. The rearrangement uses TRBV2 and TRBJ1-2, with D possibly matching TRBD1 (5 bases). Trimming shortened V by 2 bases and J by 4 bases, and 11 bases separated the two germline ends. In germline, CDR1 is SNHLY, CDR2 FYNNEI. The CDR3 contains 14 residues. The whole variable domain, filled in from reference TRBV2 and TRBJ1-2, reads EPEVTQTPSHQVTQMGQEVILRCVPISNHLYFYWYRQILGQKVEFLVSFYNNEISEKSEIFDDQFSVERPDGSNFTLKIRSTKLEDSAMYFCASSESLQAYGYTFGSGTRLTVV.

V and J are TRBV4-3 and TRBJ1-6, with D unresolved. Germline V gene data show CDR1 as LGHNA and CDR2 as YSLEER. The CDR3 has 13 residues. V was cut by 0 bases and J by 8 bases, with 5 bases left in between. CDR3 nucleotides: TGCGCCAGCAGCCAAGATCGGGATTCACCCCTCCACTTT. Its translation: CASSQDRDSPLHF.

This rearrangement joins TRBV18 to TRBJ2-3; either TRBD1 or TRBD2 may supply D (5 bases each). V was trimmed by 11 bases and J by 0 bases, leaving 15 bases between them. CDR3 length equals 14 residues. Germline V gene data show CDR1 as KGHSH and CDR2 as LQKENI. This CDR3 reads CAGVFGGSTDTQYF. The DNA for the CDR3 is TGTGCCGGAGTCTTTGGGGGAAGCACAGATACGCAGTATTTT.

This sequence joins TRBV29-1 and TRBJ1-2; a possible D gene is TRBD1 (6 bases). The CDR3 loop spans 12 amino acids. Germline V CDR1 and CDR2: SQVTM, ANQGSEA. Trimming took off 1 base at V and 8 bases at J, with 11 bases between the two ends. The CDR3, as DNA: TGCAGCGTTGAAGGGAACAGGGACGGCTACACCTTC. This gives the protein CSVEGNRDGYTF.

The J gene is TRBJ1-2, the V gene TRBV4-2; 12 bases align to TRBD1. The CDR3 has 16 residues. With 4 bases clipped from V and 8 bases from J, the junction kept 11 bases outside the gene matches. Germline lookup yields CDR1 LGHNA and CDR2 YNFKEQ. DNA for the CDR3: TGTGCCAGCAGCCGGCCTCCGGGACAGGGGGCAGGAGGCTACACCTTC. Translating it yields CASSRPPGQGAGGYTF.

Concerning this clone: The sample holds other DNA sequences that translate to the same CDR3. This sequence joins TRBV7-9 and TRBJ2-3; D remains ambiguous. The CDR3 runs 12 residues. Between the trimmed V and J ends, which lost 5 bases and 6 bases, there was a span of 9 bases. Germline CDR1 reads SEHNR; CDR2 reads FQNEAQ (reference sequence). CDR3 sequence: CASSLGPDTQYF. The CDR3 bases are TGTGCCAGCAGCCTCGGTCCGGATACGCAGTATTTT.

V usage is TRBV4-3 and J usage is TRBJ1-2, with D unresolved. CDR3 length equals 13 residues. Trimming pared 0 bases from V and 4 bases from J, leaving 6 bases between. The germline V gene encodes CDR1 LGHNA and CDR2 YSLEER. The CDR3 region is CASSQDSGYGYTF. The DNA for the CDR3 is TGCGCCAGCAGCCAAGACAGCGGCTATGGCTACACCTTC.

This chain links TRBV7-2 with TRBJ2-1; the D gene is possibly TRBD1 (6 bases). CDR1 is SGHTA and CDR2 is FQGNSA in the germline V gene. Trimming left V 0 bases short and J 8 bases short, with 11 bases between. The CDR3 is 14 residues long. The CDR3 DNA reads as TGTGCCAGCAGCTTAGCGGGGGCTTTTGATGAGCAGTTCTTC. It specifies CASSLAGAFDEQFF. Combining the CDR3 with reference TRBV7-2 and TRBJ2-1 gives the whole variable domain GAGVSQSPSNKVTEKGKDVELRCDPISGHTALYWYRQSLGQGLEFLIYFQGNSAPDKSGLPSDRFSAERTGGSVSTLTIQRTQQEDSAVYLCASSLAGAFDEQFFGPGTRLTVL.

The chain joins TRBV12-5 to TRBJ2-7; tentative D call: TRBD2 (6 bases). This CDR3 region has 18 residues. Trimming pared 4 bases from V and 0 bases from J, leaving 22 bases between. Germline V gene lookup returns CDR1 LGHNT and CDR2 FRNRAP. The CDR3 region is CASGWLREDYHSSYEQYF. CDR3 bases: TGTGCTAGTGGTTGGCTGAGGGAGGACTATCATAGCTCCTACGAGCAGTACTTC.

The rearrangement links TRBV9 to TRBJ2-1; weak D call: TRBD1 (6 bases). Germline V gene lookup returns CDR1 SGDLS and CDR2 YYNGEE. The CDR3 has 17 residues. Trimming removed 0 bases at V and 7 bases at J, with 20 bases between. The chain's CDR3 is CASSVDVPGRGGNEQFF. The DNA for the CDR3 is TGTGCCAGCAGCGTAGATGTCCCGGGCAGGGGTGGGAATGAGCAGTTCTTC. Using reference TRBV9 and TRBJ2-1 for the parts outside the CDR3, the full variable domain is DSGVTQTPKHLITATGQRVTLRCSPRSGDLSVYWYQQSLDQGLQFLIQYYNGEERAKGNILERFSAQQFPDLHSELNLSSLELGDSALYFCASSVDVPGRGGNEQFFGPGTRLTVL.

This CDR3 reads CASSLDLSTGELFF. The CDR3 region has the DNA TGTGCCAGCAGCTTAGATCTGAGCACCGGGGAGCTGTTTTTT. The chain combines TRBV11-2 with TRBJ2-2; D unresolved. Germline values: CDR1 SGHAT, CDR2 FQNNGV. Trimming stripped 0 bases from V and 4 bases from J, with 6 bases between. The CDR3 is 14 amino acids.

This chain connects TRBV29-1 to TRBJ2-3, with D hard to call. Trimming shortened V by 0 bases and J by 1 base, and 8 bases separated the two germline ends. The CDR3 extends over 14 amino acids. Per germline, CDR1 SQVTM and CDR2 ANQGSEA. The CDR3 nucleotides read TGCAGCGTTGAAGATTCTGGCCGCACAGATACGCAGTATTTT. Translating it yields CSVEDSGRTDTQYF.

In its sample, this clone was seen once. This chain joins TRBV10-1 and TRBJ2-3; 11 nucleotides match TRBD2. The germline gives CDR1 WNHNN, CDR2 SYGVQD (reference sequence). V gave up 4 bases and J gave up 2 bases; unmatched junction bases: 8. The CDR3 runs 17 residues. CDR3 protein: CASSGTSGGPSTDTQYF. In DNA, the CDR3 is TGCGCCAGCAGTGGAACTAGCGGGGGACCCTCCACAGATACGCAGTATTTT.

The V call is TRBV4-3, the J call TRBJ1-1; D uncertain. This CDR3 has 11 residues. Trimming removed 1 base from V and 7 bases from J, with 4 bases in between. The germline CDR1 and CDR2 sequences are LGHNA and YSLEER. The CDR3 DNA follows: TGCGCCAGCAGCCAAGGGGGTGAAGCTTTCTTT. Protein: CASSQGGEAFF.

The rearrangement links TRBV18 to TRBJ2-1; TRBD1 agrees at 8 bases. The CDR3 is 19 amino acids. After removal of 3 bases from V and 4 bases from J, the junction contained 17 bases not matched to a gene. The germline V gene has CDR1 KGHSH and CDR2 LQKENI. The CDR3 DNA reads as TGTGCCAGCTCACCCCGTGGGGGGTCAGACAGGGGTTATTACAATGAGCAGTTCTTC. Its protein product is CASSPRGGSDRGYYNEQFF.

The chain recombines TRBV7-6 with TRBJ2-5, with 10 bases fitting TRBD2. Per germline, CDR1 SGHVS and CDR2 FNYEAQ. V shed 1 base and J 5 bases; nucleotides not matched to a gene: 16. The CDR3 runs 19 residues. The CDR3 coding sequence is TGTGCCAGCAGCTTAGTTCCGAGGGAACTAGCGGGGTCAATGGAGACCCAGTACTTC. Protein product: CASSLVPRELAGSMETQYF.

The CDR3 loop reads CASSLGGYGYTF. CDR3 bases: TGTGCCAGCAGCTTAGGCGGTTATGGCTACACCTTC. The V and J genes are TRBV11-3 and TRBJ1-2; no clear D gene. This CDR3 is 12 amino acids long. From germline, CDR1 is SGHNT and CDR2 YENEEA. Deletions cut 1 base from V and 5 bases from J, with 5 bases between.

The J gene is TRBJ1-2, the V gene TRBV5-8, with unresolved D. This CDR3 region has 15 residues. V was clipped by 0 bases and J by 4 bases, with 13 bases between them. The germline V gene encodes CDR1 SGHTS and CDR2 YDEGEE. CDR3 protein: CASSLEPRSSYGYTF. The CDR3 nucleotides read TGTGCCAGCAGCTTGGAGCCACGGAGCAGCTATGGCTACACCTTC.

The CDR3 region is CAISEDRPRGYTF. As DNA, the CDR3 is TGTGCCATCAGTGAGGACAGGCCTCGAGGCTACACCTTC. The gene calls are TRBV10-3 and TRBJ1-2; TRBD1 is a possible D gene (6 bases). V shed 2 bases and J shed 8 bases, with 12 bases lying between them. This CDR3 region has 13 residues. Germline lookup yields CDR1 ENHRY and CDR2 SYGVKD.

The chain combines TRBV7-8 with TRBJ2-1; D is perhaps TRBD1 (5 bases). The germline gives CDR1 SGHVS, CDR2 FQNEAQ. This CDR3 is built from 14 residues. Trimming cost V 5 bases and J 3 bases, with 11 bases left between them. Written as DNA, the CDR3 is TGTGCCAGCAGCATGAGACAGTTCTACAATGAGCAGTTCTTC. As protein: CASSMRQFYNEQFF.

The V and J genes are TRBV15 and TRBJ2-7, with TRBD1 matching 8 bases. Trimming at V came to 0 bases and at J to 2 bases, leaving 6 bases not matched to a gene. CDR3 length: 16 residues. Per germline, CDR1 LNHNV and CDR2 YYDKDF (reference sequence). The CDR3 is CATSRDAGQVTYEQYF. The CDR3 DNA is TGTGCCACCAGCAGAGATGCGGGACAGGTTACCTACGAGCAGTACTTC.